This is a list of T cell receptor beta chains from one sample in a study of beta chain features in type 1 diabetes. Profiling relied on immunoSEQ multiplex PCR, and the TCRdb table lists in-frame clones only, not all of them. The sample holds under 300,000 clones, 8% seen once. The sample was central memory CD4+ T cells from blood. The receptors shown here come from a woman younger than 30 in good health. CDR3s include the opening cysteine and the closing phenylalanine or tryptophan. A D gene is named only where the DNA matches it firmly. Size values are once, few and many counts, or a class for expanded clones, and some rows have none.

>TRBV5-6|TRBJ2-5|-|-
TGTGCCAGCTCGGGGGTCGCTTCGGAGACCCAGTACTTC
CASSGVASETQYF
>TRBV9|TRBJ2-7|many|-
TGTGCCAGCAGCGTAGCGGTGGGGGTCCTCGAGCAGTACTTC
CASSVAVGVLEQYF
>TRBV30|TRBJ1-1|-|-
TGTGCCTGGAGTCTAAAGGGCGGCTCCACTGAAGCTTTCTTT
CAWSLKGGSTEAFF
>TRBV19|TRBJ1-5|-|-
TGTGCCAGCATACAGGGCCTCGGGTACAATCAGCCCCAGCATTTT
CASIQGLGYNQPQHF
>TRBV5-5|TRBJ2-3|few|-
TGTGCCAGCAGCTTTCGCGGTGGGGACACAGATACGCAGTATTTT
CASSFRGGDTDTQYF
>TRBV7-9|TRBJ2-7|many|TRBD2
TGTGCCAGCAGCTTAGCGGGAGGGCCATACGAGCAGTACTTC
CASSLAGGPYEQYF
>TRBV7-2|TRBJ1-3|few|-
TGTGCCAGCAGCTTAGATCGGCGGGGAAACACCATATATTTT
CASSLDRRGNTIYF
>TRBV6-1|TRBJ2-3|few|-
TGTGCCAGCAGTGAAGGGCAGCCCACAGATACGCAGTATTTT
CASSEGQPTDTQYF
>TRBV5-5|TRBJ2-7|-|-
TGTGCCAGCAGCTTGGGGGCGGCCTCCTCCTACGAGCAGTACTTC
CASSLGAASSYEQYF
>TRBV29-1|TRBJ1-4|-|-
TGCAGCTTCTCCGGGACGTCTCATGGAAAACTGTTTTTT
CSFSGTSHGKLFF
>TRBV25-1|TRBJ1-4|-|-
TGTGCCAGCAGTGAGTGGACGGCAACTAATGAAAAACTGTTTTTT
CASSEWTATNEKLFF
>TRBV25-1|TRBJ2-7|-|-
TGTGCCAGCAAGGGCGGGGTTTCCTACGAGCAGTACTTC
CASKGGVSYEQYF
>TRBV7-9|TRBJ1-1|few|-
TGTGCCAGCAGCTTTGGGGTCTTGAACACTGAAGCTTTCTTT
CASSFGVLNTEAFF
>TRBV7-9|TRBJ2-5|-|TRBD1
TGTGCCAGCAGCTTGCGGACAGGGGGAGAGACCCAGTACTTC
CASSLRTGGETQYF
>TRBV6-1|TRBJ2-3|few|-
TGTGCCAGCAGTGAAGCGCTGGCTCGCACAGATACGCAGTATTTT
CASSEALARTDTQYF
>TRBV6-4|TRBJ1-2|few|TRBD1
TGTGCCAGCAGTGCCAGGGGGGGGTCCTATGGCTACACCTTC
CASSARGGSYGYTF
>TRBV5-1|TRBJ2-3|-|-
TGCGCCAGCAGCTTTTTTCCCTCGCGGGATGGGTCAGATACGCAGTATTTT
CASSFFPSRDGSDTQYF
>TRBV11-3|TRBJ2-1|-|-
TGTGCCAGCAGCTTAGGGCTACAGAATGAGCAGTTCTTC
CASSLGLQNEQFF
>TRBV5-4|TRBJ2-1|many|-
TGTGCCAGCAGCTTAAAGCGGAGCCACAATGAGCAGTTCTTC
CASSLKRSHNEQFF
>TRBV19|TRBJ1-4|few|-
TGTGCCAGTAGTCGGCGAAGGGGTTACGAAAAACTGTTTTTT
CASSRRRGYEKLFF
>TRBV5-1|TRBJ2-3|few|TRBD1
TGCGCCAGCAGGCGGACAGGTGGCCTCACAGATACGCAGTATTTT
CASRRTGGLTDTQYF
>TRBV6-5|TRBJ2-1|-|-
TGTGCCAGCAGCTTCCATACGGGGAATGAGCAGTTCTTC
CASSFHTGNEQFF
>TRBV30|TRBJ2-3|-|-
TGTGCCTGGAGTGCCCAGGGGTCTAGCACAGATACGCAGTATTTT
CAWSAQGSSTDTQYF
>TRBV7-2|TRBJ2-6|few|-
TGTGCCAGCAGCTTAAAGGTCTCTGGGGCCAACGTCCTGACTTTC
CASSLKVSGANVLTF
>TRBV7-8|TRBJ2-5|-|-
TGTGCCAGCAAAGGGGGGCGGGGCTTCCCGGGAGAGACCCAGTACTTC
CASKGGRGFPGETQYF
>TRBV5-6|TRBJ2-2|few|-
TGTGCCAGCAGCAGTACCGGGGAGCTGTTTTTT
CASSSTGELFF
>TRBV11-3|TRBJ2-3|-|-
TGTGCCAGCAGCTCAACGGGGTCTAGCACAGATACGCAGTATTTT
CASSSTGSSTDTQYF
>TRBV9|TRBJ2-2|-|-
TGTGCCAGCAGTCCCGGTGTAGGTGGCACCGGGGAGCTGTTTTTT
CASSPGVGGTGELFF
>TRBV5-1|TRBJ2-7|many|TRBD1
TGCGCCAGCAGCTTGGCCTGGGGACAGGGTTACGAGCAGTACTTC
CASSLAWGQGYEQYF
>TRBV7-2|TRBJ2-5|-|-
TGTGCCAGCAGCTCCGCCGGGACAACGAGTCAAGAGACCCAGTACTTC
CASSSAGTTSQETQYF
>TRBV5-1|TRBJ2-3|-|-
TGCGCCAGCAGCTTGGGCGGGACAGGCACAGATACGCAGTATTTT
CASSLGGTGTDTQYF
>TRBV28|TRBJ1-5|-|-
TGTGCCAGCGATCCCCAGTGGGGGGGCAGTCAGCCCCAGCATTTT
CASDPQWGGSQPQHF
>TRBV9|TRBJ2-6|many|-
TGTGCCAGCAGCCGCGACATCCCTGGGGCCAACGTCCTGACTTTC
CASSRDIPGANVLTF
>TRBV14|TRBJ1-1|-|TRBD1
TGTGCCAGCAGCCGTTTGACAGGGTCGAACACTGAAGCTTTCTTT
CASSRLTGSNTEAFF
>TRBV7-9|TRBJ1-2|few|-
TGTGCCAGCAACTCCAGGGTAACGAGTTATGGCTACACCTTC
CASNSRVTSYGYTF
>TRBV7-2|TRBJ1-1|-|-
TGTGCCAGCAGCTTAGGGAGGGGGAACACTGAAGCTTTCTTT
CASSLGRGNTEAFF
>TRBV11-1|TRBJ2-4|-|-
TGTGCCAGCAGTCTCCCGGGGGCGCCAAACATTCAGTACTTC
CASSLPGAPNIQYF